A selection of T cell receptor beta chains follows, all from one sample in a study of shared clonotypes between healthy human individuals. The protocol was immunoSEQ multiplex PCR, while the TCRdb copy is restricted to in-frame clones and leaves out a portion. The sample lists approximately 2,300,000 clones; about 90% were seen once. The specimen sequenced was naive CD4+ T cells from PBMCs. These receptors were taken from a man in his late teens or twenties in good health. Some clones in this sample may be carry-over from other donors' samples. CDR3s include the opening cysteine and the closing phenylalanine or tryptophan. The D gene is left open where the match is weak. The listing skips clone size in some rows; elsewhere it reads once, few, many or a size class.

D gene: .
clone size: .
V gene: TRBV28
J gene: TRBJ2-7
CDR3 DNA: TGTGCCGCCTCCGGGACCCCTAACTACGAGCAGTACTTC
CDR3 protein: CAASGTPNYEQYF

D gene: .
clone size: .
V gene: TRBV18
J gene: TRBJ1-4
CDR3 DNA: TGTGCCAGCTCACCAGGCGGGACTATCCAAGAAAAACTGTTTTTT
CDR3 protein: CASSPGGTIQEKLFF

D gene: .
clone size: .
V gene: TRBV5-6
J gene: TRBJ2-7
CDR3 DNA: TGTGCCAGCAGCTTGGGGCAGATCCTCTCCTACGAGCAGTACTTC
CDR3 protein: CASSLGQILSYEQYF

D gene: .
clone size: .
V gene: TRBV4-1
J gene: TRBJ1-6
CDR3 DNA: TGCGCCAGCAGCTACAGGGATAATTCACCCCTCCACTTT
CDR3 protein: CASSYRDNSPLHF

D gene: TRBD2
clone size: .
V gene: TRBV9
J gene: TRBJ2-3
CDR3 DNA: TGTGCCAGCAGCGCCCTCGGACTAGCGGGAGGTCCCCGCACAGATACGCAGTATTTT
CDR3 protein: CASSALGLAGGPRTDTQYF

D gene: TRBD2
clone size: .
V gene: TRBV28
J gene: TRBJ2-7
CDR3 DNA: TGTGCCAGCCCCCCGGGGGGGAACAGAATCGATAGCGAGCAGTACTTC
CDR3 protein: CASPPGGNRIDSEQYF

D gene: TRBD2
clone size: .
V gene: TRBV10-3
J gene: TRBJ2-3
CDR3 DNA: TGTGCCATCAGCTCCGGGACTAGCGTCCCAGATACGCAGTATTTT
CDR3 protein: CAISSGTSVPDTQYF

D gene: TRBD1
clone size: .
V gene: TRBV28
J gene: TRBJ1-3
CDR3 DNA: TGTGCCAGCAGGCGATCCCCCAACAGGGGGCAAACTGGAAACACCATATATTTT
CDR3 protein: CASRRSPNRGQTGNTIYF

D gene: .
clone size: once
V gene: TRBV9
J gene: TRBJ2-2
CDR3 DNA: TGTGCCAGCAGCCCCCCGACCGGGGAGCTGTTTTTT
CDR3 protein: CASSPPTGELFF

D gene: .
clone size: .
V gene: TRBV27
J gene: TRBJ2-5
CDR3 DNA: TGTGCCAGCAGCTATCGACAGCTAGAGACCCAGTACTTC
CDR3 protein: CASSYRQLETQYF

D gene: .
clone size: .
V gene: TRBV6-5
J gene: TRBJ2-3
CDR3 DNA: TGTGCCAGCAGTCGAGACGGACGCAACACAGATACGCAGTATTTT
CDR3 protein: CASSRDGRNTDTQYF

D gene: .
clone size: .
V gene: TRBV28
J gene: TRBJ2-7
CDR3 DNA: TGTGCCAGCATCCCTTCCGGGACACCATACGAGCAGTACTTC
CDR3 protein: CASIPSGTPYEQYF

D gene: .
clone size: .
V gene: TRBV5-1
J gene: TRBJ2-3
CDR3 DNA: TGCGCCAGCAGCTTGAGCGGAACTAGCACAGATACGCAGTATTTT
CDR3 protein: CASSLSGTSTDTQYF

D gene: .
clone size: .
V gene: TRBV5-1
J gene: TRBJ1-4
CDR3 DNA: TGCGCCAGCAGCTTGTCGGACCTTGTACCTGAAAAACTGTTTTTT
CDR3 protein: CASSLSDLVPEKLFF

D gene: .
clone size: .
V gene: TRBV15
J gene: TRBJ1-1
CDR3 DNA: TGTGCCACCAGCAGAGATATGCCGGACCGGAGCACTGAAGCTTTCTTT
CDR3 protein: CATSRDMPDRSTEAFF

D gene: TRBD2
clone size: .
V gene: TRBV19
J gene: TRBJ2-1
CDR3 DNA: TGTGCCAGTAGTCGGACTAGCGGCTTATACAATGAGCAGTTCTTC
CDR3 protein: CASSRTSGLYNEQFF

D gene: TRBD1
clone size: .
V gene: TRBV7-3
J gene: TRBJ2-1
CDR3 DNA: TGTGCCAGCAGCTCGAAAACAGGGGGGAATGAGCAGTTCTTC
CDR3 protein: CASSSKTGGNEQFF

D gene: .
clone size: .
V gene: TRBV4-3
J gene: TRBJ2-7
CDR3 DNA: TGCGCCAGCAGCCGGGACCTCTCCTACGAGCAGTACTTC
CDR3 protein: CASSRDLSYEQYF

D gene: .
clone size: .
V gene: TRBV7-7
J gene: TRBJ2-7
CDR3 DNA: TGTGCCAGCAGCCCTGTGGAGGCGGGGGAGCAGTACTTC
CDR3 protein: CASSPVEAGEQYF

D gene: TRBD1
clone size: .
V gene: TRBV28
J gene: TRBJ1-5
CDR3 DNA: TGTGCCAGCAGCCGGAGTGGGACAGGGGGCAATCAGCCCCAGCATTTT
CDR3 protein: CASSRSGTGGNQPQHF

D gene: .
clone size: .
V gene: TRBV6-1
J gene: TRBJ1-1
CDR3 DNA: TGTGCCAGCAGTCCGGGTGGGGGGCGCGGCACTGAAGCTTTCTTT
CDR3 protein: CASSPGGGRGTEAFF

D gene: .
clone size: .
V gene: TRBV2
J gene: TRBJ2-2
CDR3 DNA: TGTGCCAGCAAGGGGCTGGCATCGCACACCGGGGAGCTGTTTTTT
CDR3 protein: CASKGLASHTGELFF

D gene: TRBD2
clone size: once
V gene: TRBV19
J gene: TRBJ2-2
CDR3 DNA: TGTGCCAGTAGTACTGGACTAGCGCGGACCGGGGAGCTGTTTTTT
CDR3 protein: CASSTGLARTGELFF

D gene: TRBD2
clone size: .
V gene: TRBV4-2
J gene: TRBJ2-2
CDR3 DNA: TGTGCCAGCAGCCAACGGGCCGGGACTACGCTCCCGGACACCGGGGAGCTGTTTTTT
CDR3 protein: CASSQRAGTTLPDTGELFF

D gene: .
clone size: .
V gene: TRBV6-5
J gene: TRBJ2-3
CDR3 DNA: TGTGCCAGCAATGGGCAGAATTCCGATACGCAGTATTTT
CDR3 protein: CASNGQNSDTQYF

D gene: TRBD1
clone size: .
V gene: TRBV7-9
J gene: TRBJ2-5
CDR3 DNA: TGTGCCAGCAGCCCGGACAGGGTAGAGGAAGAGACCCAGTACTTC
CDR3 protein: CASSPDRVEEETQYF

D gene: .
clone size: .
V gene: TRBV6-1
J gene: TRBJ1-2
CDR3 DNA: TGTGCCAGCAGTACGGACAGTCACTATGGCTACACCTTC
CDR3 protein: CASSTDSHYGYTF

D gene: .
clone size: .
V gene: TRBV4-2
J gene: TRBJ2-7
CDR3 DNA: TGTGCCAGCAGCCAAGAGCGTCACGAGCAGTACTTC
CDR3 protein: CASSQERHEQYF

D gene: TRBD2
clone size: .
V gene: TRBV10-3
J gene: TRBJ2-3
CDR3 DNA: TGTGCCATCAGTGAGTCGACTCTGGTCTTCGCGGGAGAGGTCACAGATACGCAGTATTTT
CDR3 protein: CAISESTLVFAGEVTDTQYF

D gene: .
clone size: .
V gene: TRBV19
J gene: TRBJ1-1
CDR3 DNA: TGTGCCAGTAACACCGGTCGGGTTAGGAACACTGAAGCTTTCTTT
CDR3 protein: CASNTGRVRNTEAFF

D gene: .
clone size: once
V gene: TRBV7-3
J gene: TRBJ2-3
CDR3 DNA: TGTGCCAGCAGCTTACGCGACTATACAGATACGCAGTATTTT
CDR3 protein: CASSLRDYTDTQYF

D gene: .
clone size: .
V gene: TRBV7-3
J gene: TRBJ1-1
CDR3 DNA: TGTGCCAGCAGCTTATTCGGTCGTGTTGGTCCAGGCACTGAAGCTTTCTTT
CDR3 protein: CASSLFGRVGPGTEAFF

D gene: TRBD2
clone size: .
V gene: TRBV5-4
J gene: TRBJ2-3
CDR3 DNA: TGTGCCAGCAGCCCAGCGGGAGGAGATACGCAGTATTTT
CDR3 protein: CASSPAGGDTQYF

D gene: .
clone size: .
V gene: TRBV4-2
J gene: TRBJ2-5
CDR3 DNA: TGTGCCAGCAGCCAAGGTCTCCTCCAAGAGACCCAGTACTTC
CDR3 protein: CASSQGLLQETQYF

D gene: .
clone size: .
V gene: TRBV11-2
J gene: TRBJ2-1
CDR3 DNA: TGTGCCAGCAGCCAGGAGCCCGTACTTACCTACAATGAGCAGTTCTTC
CDR3 protein: CASSQEPVLTYNEQFF

D gene: TRBD1
clone size: .
V gene: TRBV28
J gene: TRBJ2-4
CDR3 DNA: TGTGCCAGCAGTCAACAGGGGAGAGGGAACATTCAGTACTTC
CDR3 protein: CASSQQGRGNIQYF

D gene: .
clone size: .
V gene: TRBV7-3
J gene: TRBJ2-1
CDR3 DNA: TGTGCCAGCAGCTCCAATAATAGCGGAGGAAGCTACAATGAGCAGTTCTTC
CDR3 protein: CASSSNNSGGSYNEQFF

D gene: TRBD2
clone size: once
V gene: TRBV30
J gene: TRBJ2-5
CDR3 DNA: TGTGCCTGGAGTGGAGGGCTAGCGGGAGAGACCCAGTACTTC
CDR3 protein: CAWSGGLAGETQYF

D gene: TRBD1
clone size: .
V gene: TRBV5-1
J gene: TRBJ2-4
CDR3 DNA: TGCGCCAGCAGCCTTACGACAGGGGGATACAAAAACATTCAGTACTTC
CDR3 protein: CASSLTTGGYKNIQYF

D gene: .
clone size: .
V gene: TRBV7-9
J gene: TRBJ2-6
CDR3 DNA: TGTGCCAGCAGCCCCCTGCGGGACTCTGGGGCCAACGTCCTGACTTTC
CDR3 protein: CASSPLRDSGANVLTF

D gene: .
clone size: .
V gene: TRBV6-5
J gene: TRBJ2-7
CDR3 DNA: TGTGCCAGCAGTTACTCATTCGGGCCATACGAGCAGTACTTC
CDR3 protein: CASSYSFGPYEQYF

D gene: .
clone size: .
V gene: TRBV11-2
J gene: TRBJ2-1
CDR3 DNA: TGTGCCAGCAGCTTAAGTGTCAATGAGCAGTTCTTC
CDR3 protein: CASSLSVNEQFF

D gene: TRBD1
clone size: once
V gene: TRBV28
J gene: TRBJ2-7
CDR3 DNA: TGTGCCAGCAGTTTCTACAGGGGCCCCTCCTACGAGCAGTACTTC
CDR3 protein: CASSFYRGPSYEQYF

D gene: TRBD2
clone size: .
V gene: TRBV5-1
J gene: TRBJ2-1
CDR3 DNA: TGCGCCAGCAGCTTTCCCGGGACTAGCGGCTACAATGAGCAGTTCTTC
CDR3 protein: CASSFPGTSGYNEQFF

D gene: .
clone size: .
V gene: TRBV7-2
J gene: TRBJ1-2
CDR3 DNA: TGTGCCAGCAGCTCCACGACAGTCCCCGGGCAAAATGGCTACACCTTC
CDR3 protein: CASSSTTVPGQNGYTF

D gene: .
clone size: .
V gene: TRBV5-5
J gene: TRBJ2-5
CDR3 DNA: TGTGCCAGCAGCAGAGGCTATGCGGAGACCCAGTACTTC
CDR3 protein: CASSRGYAETQYF

D gene: .
clone size: .
V gene: TRBV25-1
J gene: TRBJ2-7
CDR3 DNA: TGTGCCAGCAGTGGGGCCTGGGGGAGCGAGCAGTACTTC
CDR3 protein: CASSGAWGSEQYF

D gene: TRBD1
clone size: .
V gene: TRBV5-1
J gene: TRBJ1-5
CDR3 DNA: TGCGCCAGCAGCCTAGATACAGGGGCCGGGCAGCCCCAGCATTTT
CDR3 protein: CASSLDTGAGQPQHF

D gene: .
clone size: .
V gene: TRBV7-9
J gene: TRBJ2-2
CDR3 DNA: TGTGCCAGCAGCTTAGCAGAGGCCGGGGAGCTGTTTTTT
CDR3 protein: CASSLAEAGELFF

D gene: .
clone size: .
V gene: TRBV7-9
J gene: TRBJ2-7
CDR3 DNA: TGTGCCAGCAGCTTAGGGCGGGCCCAAACCGAGCAGTACTTC
CDR3 protein: CASSLGRAQTEQYF

D gene: TRBD2
clone size: .
V gene: TRBV30
J gene: TRBJ2-7
CDR3 DNA: TGTGCCTGGAGTGTGCTAGCGGACACCTACGAGCAGTACTTC
CDR3 protein: CAWSVLADTYEQYF